This record looks at one T cell receptor (beta chain) sequence and its context. Primers included in the PCR were 60 Vbeta and 13 Jbeta primers. The table came from immunoSEQ multiplex PCR; TCRdb's copy has only in-frame clones and leaves some out. The table records 180,000 or so clones, almost 80% of them present only once. This sample was included in a study of cytomegalovirus exposure and HLA in healthy donors. This CDR3 has 15 amino acids. Germline V lookup: CDR1 SGHRS, CDR2 YFSETQ. The V and J ends lost 2 bases and 4 bases, in that order; junction bases with no gene match: 7. This sequence was found in a man aged 40-49 years in good health and CMV-seropositive. This chain uses TRBV5-1 with TRBJ2-7; 9 bases are shared with TRBD2. Sequencing input: PBMCs. The CDR3 DNA reads as TGCGCCAGCAGCTTCATAGCGGGAGTTGGGTACGAGCAGTACTTC. It yields the protein CASSFIAGVGYEQYF.